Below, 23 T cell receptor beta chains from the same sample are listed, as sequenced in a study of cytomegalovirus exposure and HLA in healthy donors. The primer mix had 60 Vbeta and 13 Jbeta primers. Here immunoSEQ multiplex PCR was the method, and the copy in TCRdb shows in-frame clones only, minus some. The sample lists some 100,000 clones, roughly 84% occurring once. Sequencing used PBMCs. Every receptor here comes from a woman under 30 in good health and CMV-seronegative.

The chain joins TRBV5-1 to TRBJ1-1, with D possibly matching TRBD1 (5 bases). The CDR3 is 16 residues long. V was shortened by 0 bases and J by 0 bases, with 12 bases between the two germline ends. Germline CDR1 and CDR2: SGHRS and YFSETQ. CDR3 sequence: CASSLDLGGVNTEAFF. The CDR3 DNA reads TGCGCCAGCAGCTTGGACCTCGGGGGGGTGAACACTGAAGCTTTCTTT. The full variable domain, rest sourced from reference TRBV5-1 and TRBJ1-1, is KAGVTQTPRYLIKTRGQQVTLSCSPISGHRSVSWYQQTPGQGLQFLFEYFSETQRNKGNFPGRFSGRQFSNSRSEMNVSTLELGDSALYLCASSLDLGGVNTEAFFGQGTRLTVV.

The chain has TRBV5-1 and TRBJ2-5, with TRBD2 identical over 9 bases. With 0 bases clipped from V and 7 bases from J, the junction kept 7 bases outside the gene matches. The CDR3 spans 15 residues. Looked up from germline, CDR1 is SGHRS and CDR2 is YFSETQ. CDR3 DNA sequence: TGCGCCAGCAGCTTGGGCCTAGCGGGGACGGGGACCCAGTACTTC. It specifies CASSLGLAGTGTQYF.

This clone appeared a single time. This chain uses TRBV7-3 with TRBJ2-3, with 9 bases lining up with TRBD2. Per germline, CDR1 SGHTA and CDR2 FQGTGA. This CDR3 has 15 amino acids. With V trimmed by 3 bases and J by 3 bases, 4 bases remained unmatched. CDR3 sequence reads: CASSFSGGPTDTQYF. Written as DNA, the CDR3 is TGTGCCAGCAGCTTCAGCGGGGGGCCAACAGATACGCAGTATTTT.

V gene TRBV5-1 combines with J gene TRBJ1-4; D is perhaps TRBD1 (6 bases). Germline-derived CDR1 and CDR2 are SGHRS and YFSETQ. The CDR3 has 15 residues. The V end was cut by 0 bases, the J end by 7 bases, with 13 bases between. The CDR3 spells CASSLEGQESEKLFF. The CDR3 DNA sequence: TGCGCCAGCAGCTTGGAGGGACAAGAGTCTGAAAAACTGTTTTTT.

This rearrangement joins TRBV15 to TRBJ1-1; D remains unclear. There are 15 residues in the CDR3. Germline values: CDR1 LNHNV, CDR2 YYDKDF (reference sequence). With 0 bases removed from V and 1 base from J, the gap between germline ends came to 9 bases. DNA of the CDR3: TGTGCCACCAGCAGAGATACTAGAGAGAACACTGAAGCTTTCTTT. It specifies CATSRDTRENTEAFF.

CDR3 sequence reads: CASSDKGLVSHEQFF. DNA of the CDR3: TGTGCCAGCAGCGATAAGGGACTAGTAAGCCATGAGCAGTTCTTC. V gene TRBV2 combines with J gene TRBJ2-1; 8 bases align to TRBD2. Germline loops: CDR1 SNHLY, CDR2 FYNNEI. This CDR3 region has 15 residues. The ends lost 6 bases at V and 8 bases at J; junction bases unmatched: 12.

The CDR3 spells CATPRWRNTGELFF. The CDR3 region has the DNA TGCGCCACCCCCCGTTGGAGGAACACCGGGGAGCTGTTTTTT. The chain links TRBV10-1 to TRBJ2-2; no firm D call. The germline V gene encodes CDR1 WNHNN and CDR2 SYGVQD (reference sequence). This CDR3 has 14 residues. V lost 10 bases and J lost 1, with 13 bases in between.

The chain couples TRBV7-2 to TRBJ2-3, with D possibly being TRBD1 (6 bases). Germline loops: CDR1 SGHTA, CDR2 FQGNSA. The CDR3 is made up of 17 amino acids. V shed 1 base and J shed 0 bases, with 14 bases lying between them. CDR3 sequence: CASSLGRGGFSTDTQYF. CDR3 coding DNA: TGTGCCAGCAGCTTAGGCAGGGGCGGTTTTAGCACAGATACGCAGTATTTT.

CDR3: CASSLDGLAVHTGELFF. The CDR3 nucleotides read TGTGCCAGCAGCTTAGACGGACTAGCGGTACACACCGGGGAGCTGTTTTTT. This chain uses TRBV11-2 with TRBJ2-2, with 10 positions matching TRBD2. Germline-derived CDR1 and CDR2 are SGHAT and FQNNGV. The CDR3 has 17 residues. V lost 0 bases, J lost 3 bases, and 4 bases stayed unmatched.

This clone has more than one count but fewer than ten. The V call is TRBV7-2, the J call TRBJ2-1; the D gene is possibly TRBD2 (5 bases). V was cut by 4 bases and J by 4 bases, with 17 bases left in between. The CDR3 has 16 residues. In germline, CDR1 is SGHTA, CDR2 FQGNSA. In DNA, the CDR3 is TGTGCCAGCAGCTCAATAGGACTCGACACTTACAATGAGCAGTTCTTC. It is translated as CASSSIGLDTYNEQFF.

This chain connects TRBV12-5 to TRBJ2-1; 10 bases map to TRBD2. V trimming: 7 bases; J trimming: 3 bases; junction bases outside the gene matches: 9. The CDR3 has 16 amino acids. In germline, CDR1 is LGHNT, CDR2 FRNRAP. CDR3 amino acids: CASAPSGSSSYNEQFF. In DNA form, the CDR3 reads TGTGCTAGTGCCCCTAGCGGGAGTTCTAGCTACAATGAGCAGTTCTTC.

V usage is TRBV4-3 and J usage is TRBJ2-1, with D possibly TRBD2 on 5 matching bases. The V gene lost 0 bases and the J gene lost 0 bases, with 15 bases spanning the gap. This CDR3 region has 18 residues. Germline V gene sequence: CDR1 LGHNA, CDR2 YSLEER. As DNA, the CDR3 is TGCGCCAGCAGCCAAGATTTTGGTCTAGCTGACTCCTACAATGAGCAGTTCTTC. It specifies CASSQDFGLADSYNEQFF.

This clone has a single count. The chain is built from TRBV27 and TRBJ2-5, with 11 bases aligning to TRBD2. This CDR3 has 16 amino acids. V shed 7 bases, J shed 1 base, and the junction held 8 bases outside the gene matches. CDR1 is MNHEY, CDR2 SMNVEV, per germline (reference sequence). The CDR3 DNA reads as TGTGCCAGCAAAGAGTTTGGGACTAGCGGCCAAGAGACCCAGTACTTC. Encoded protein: CASKEFGTSGQETQYF.

The CDR3 loop reads CASSVDRSGGNTDTQYF. As DNA, the CDR3 is TGTGCCAGCAGCGTAGATCGGAGCGGGGGGAACACAGATACGCAGTATTTT. The V call is TRBV9, the J call TRBJ2-3, with TRBD2 matching over 9 bases. The CDR3 sequence is 17 residues long. The V and J ends lost 0 bases and 2 bases, in that order; junction bases with no gene match: 7. Germline V gene data show CDR1 as SGDLS and CDR2 as YYNGEE.

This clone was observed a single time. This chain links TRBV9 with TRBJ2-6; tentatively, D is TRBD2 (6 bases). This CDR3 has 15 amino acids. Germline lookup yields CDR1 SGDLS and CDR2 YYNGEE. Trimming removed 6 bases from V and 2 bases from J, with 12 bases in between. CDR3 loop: CASTGWGAGANVLTF. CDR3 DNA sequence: TGTGCCAGCACCGGGTGGGGGGCTGGGGCCAACGTCCTGACTTTC.

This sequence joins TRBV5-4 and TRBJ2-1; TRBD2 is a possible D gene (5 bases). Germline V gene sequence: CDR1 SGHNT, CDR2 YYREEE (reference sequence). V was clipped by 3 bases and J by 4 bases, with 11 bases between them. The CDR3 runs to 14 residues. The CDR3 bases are TGTGCCAGCAGCTCTAGCTACCCGTACAATGAGCAGTTCTTC. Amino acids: CASSSSYPYNEQFF. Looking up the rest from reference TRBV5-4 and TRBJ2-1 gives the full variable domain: ETGVTQSPTHLIKTRGQQVTLRCSSQSGHNTVSWYQQALGQGPQFIFQYYREEENGRGNFPPRFSGLQFPNYSSELNVNALELDDSALYLCASSSSYPYNEQFFGPGTRLTVL.

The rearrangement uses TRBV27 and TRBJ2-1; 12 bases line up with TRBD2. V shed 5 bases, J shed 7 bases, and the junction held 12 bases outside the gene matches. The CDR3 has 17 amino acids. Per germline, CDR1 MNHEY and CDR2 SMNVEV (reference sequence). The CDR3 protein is CASSLRLAGAGGNEQFF. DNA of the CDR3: TGTGCCAGCAGTCTCAGACTAGCGGGAGCGGGGGGGAATGAGCAGTTCTTC.

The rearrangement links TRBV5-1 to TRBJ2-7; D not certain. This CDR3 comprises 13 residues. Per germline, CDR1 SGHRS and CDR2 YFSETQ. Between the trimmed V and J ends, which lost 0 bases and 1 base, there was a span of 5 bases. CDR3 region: CASSLGESYEQYF. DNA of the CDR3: TGCGCCAGCAGCTTGGGTGAGTCCTACGAGCAGTACTTC.

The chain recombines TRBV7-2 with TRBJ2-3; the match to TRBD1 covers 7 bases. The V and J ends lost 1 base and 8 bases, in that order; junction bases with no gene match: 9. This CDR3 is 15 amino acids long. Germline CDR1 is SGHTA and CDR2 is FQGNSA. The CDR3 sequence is CASSLDARGMGTQYF. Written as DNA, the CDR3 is TGTGCCAGCAGCTTAGATGCCAGGGGGATGGGTACGCAGTATTTT.

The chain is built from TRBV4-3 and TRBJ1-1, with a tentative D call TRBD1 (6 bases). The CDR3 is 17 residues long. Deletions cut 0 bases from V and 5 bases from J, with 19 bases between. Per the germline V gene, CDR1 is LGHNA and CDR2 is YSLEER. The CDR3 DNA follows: TGCGCCAGCAGCCAAGATCCCCCGGGAGGGGGAAGTACTGAAGCTTTCTTT. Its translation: CASSQDPPGGGSTEAFF.

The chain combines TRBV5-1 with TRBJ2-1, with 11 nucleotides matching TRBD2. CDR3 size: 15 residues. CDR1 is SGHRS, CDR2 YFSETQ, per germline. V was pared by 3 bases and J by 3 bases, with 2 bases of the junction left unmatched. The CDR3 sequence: CASSWGLADYNEQFF. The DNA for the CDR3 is TGCGCCAGCAGCTGGGGACTAGCGGACTACAATGAGCAGTTCTTC.

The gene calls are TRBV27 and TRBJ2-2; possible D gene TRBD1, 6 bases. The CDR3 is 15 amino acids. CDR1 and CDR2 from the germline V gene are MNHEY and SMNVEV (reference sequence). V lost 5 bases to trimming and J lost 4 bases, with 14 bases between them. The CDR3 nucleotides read TGTGCCAGCAGTGCCACAGGGTTGGGCACCGGGGAGCTGTTTTTT. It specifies CASSATGLGTGELFF.

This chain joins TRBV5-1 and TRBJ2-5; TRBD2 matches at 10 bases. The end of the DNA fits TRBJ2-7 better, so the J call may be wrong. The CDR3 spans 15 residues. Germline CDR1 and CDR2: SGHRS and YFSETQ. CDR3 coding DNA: TGCGCCAGCGGCCCGGGACTAGCGCCCTCCTACGAGCAGTACTTC. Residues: CASGPGLAPSYEQYF.